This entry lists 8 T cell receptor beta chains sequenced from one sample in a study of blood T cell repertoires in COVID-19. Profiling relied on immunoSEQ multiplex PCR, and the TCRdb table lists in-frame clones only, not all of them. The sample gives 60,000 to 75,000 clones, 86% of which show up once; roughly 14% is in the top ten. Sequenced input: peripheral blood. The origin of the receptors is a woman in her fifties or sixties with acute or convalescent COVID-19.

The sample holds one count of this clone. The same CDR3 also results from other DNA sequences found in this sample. The CDR3 is CASSLVTSGQETQYF. CDR3 in DNA: TGTGCCAGCAGCTTAGTGACTAGCGGACAAGAGACCCAGTACTTC. The rearrangement links TRBV7-7 to TRBJ2-5, with 9 nucleotides matching TRBD2. Germline V gene lookup returns CDR1 SSHAT and CDR2 FNYEAQ (reference sequence). This CDR3 comprises 15 residues. V lost 1 base, J lost 2 bases, and 2 bases stayed unmatched. The full variable domain, in which reference TRBV7-7 and TRBJ2-5 provide the parts outside the CDR3, is GAGVSQSPRYKVTKRGQDVTLRCDPISSHATLYWYQQALGQGPEFLTYFNYEAQPDKSGLPSDRFSAERPEGSISTLTIQRTEQRDSAMYRCASSLVTSGQETQYFGPGTRLLVL.

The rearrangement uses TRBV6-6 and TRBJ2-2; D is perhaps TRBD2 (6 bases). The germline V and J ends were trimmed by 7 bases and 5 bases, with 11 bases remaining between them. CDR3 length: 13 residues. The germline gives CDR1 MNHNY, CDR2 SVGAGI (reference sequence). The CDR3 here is CASTTEGTGELFF. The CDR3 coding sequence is TGTGCCAGCACGACGGAGGGGACCGGGGAGCTGTTTTTT.

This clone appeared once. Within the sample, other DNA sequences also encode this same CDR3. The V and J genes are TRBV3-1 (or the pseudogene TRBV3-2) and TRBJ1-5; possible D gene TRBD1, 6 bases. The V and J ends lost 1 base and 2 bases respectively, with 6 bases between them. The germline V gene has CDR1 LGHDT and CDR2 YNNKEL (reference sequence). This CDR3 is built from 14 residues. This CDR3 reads CASSQAGGNQPQHF. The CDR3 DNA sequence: TGTGCCAGCAGCCAAGCAGGGGGCAATCAGCCCCAGCATTTT.

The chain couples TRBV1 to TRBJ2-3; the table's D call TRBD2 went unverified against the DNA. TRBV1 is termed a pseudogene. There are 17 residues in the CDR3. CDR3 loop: CTSSQDFGGASTDTQYF. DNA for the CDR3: TGCACCAGCAGCCAAGATTTCGGGGGGGCAAGCACAGATACGCAGTATTTT.

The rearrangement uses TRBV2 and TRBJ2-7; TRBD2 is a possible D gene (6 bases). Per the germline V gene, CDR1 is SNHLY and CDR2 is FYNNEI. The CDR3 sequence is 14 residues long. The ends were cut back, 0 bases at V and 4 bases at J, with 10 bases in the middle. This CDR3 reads CASSEAPGRYEQYF. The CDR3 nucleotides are TGTGCCAGCAGTGAAGCCCCAGGGAGGTACGAGCAGTACTTC.

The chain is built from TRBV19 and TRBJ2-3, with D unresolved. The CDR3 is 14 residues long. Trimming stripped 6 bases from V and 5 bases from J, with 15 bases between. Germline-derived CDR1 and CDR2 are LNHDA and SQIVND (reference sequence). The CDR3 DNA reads TGTGCCAGTAGAGCGAACCGAGGTAGAGATACGCAGTATTTT. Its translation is CASRANRGRDTQYF. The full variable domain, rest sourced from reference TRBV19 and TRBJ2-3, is DGGITQSPKYLFRKEGQNVTLSCEQNLNHDAMYWYRQDPGQGLRLIYYSQIVNDFQKGDIAEGYSVSREKKESFPLTVTSAQKNPTAFYLCASRANRGRDTQYFGPGTRLTVL.

The CDR3 sequence: CASSERPGGSTDTQYF. Here the CDR3 DNA reads TGTGCCAGCAGCGAGAGACCGGGGGGATCCACAGATACGCAGTATTTT. The chain uses TRBV9 and TRBJ2-3; 7 positions agree with TRBD2. CDR3 size: 16 residues. From germline, CDR1 is SGDLS and CDR2 YYNGEE. The trim removed 3 bases at V and 2 bases at J, leaving 9 bases unmatched.

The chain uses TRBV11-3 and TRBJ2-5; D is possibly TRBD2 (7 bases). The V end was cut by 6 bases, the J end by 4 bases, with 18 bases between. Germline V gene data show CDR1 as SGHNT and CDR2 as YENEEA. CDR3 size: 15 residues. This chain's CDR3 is CASSQNGGRGETQYF. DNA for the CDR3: TGTGCCAGCAGTCAGAACGGGGGGCGAGGAGAGACCCAGTACTTC.